This TCR beta chain was documented in a study of T cells in Graves' hyperthyroidism and ophthalmopathy. As for the study in general: The initial diagnosis was the point when peripheral blood was collected, ahead of any treatment.

In this sample, this clonotype turned up many times. Those patients with uncontrolled infection, other autoimmune disease, pregnancy or lactation were excluded. The CDR3 regions of TCR beta were amplified from RNA transcripts. HTBI primers were employed in a first-round RT-PCR of the TCR CDR3. TCRdb independently ran MiXCR on the multiplex PCR reads; one entry per CDR3 protein. The repertoire includes 600,000 or so distinct CDR3 sequences, approximately 14% of them detected once, and under 15% sits in the top ten. The length of the CDR3 is 15 residues. Germline assignment: CDR1 MDHEN and CDR2 SYDVKM. The junction had 5 bases not matched to a gene; V was cut back by 5 bases and J by 4 bases.

This chain connects TRBV28 to TRBJ2-7, with 13 bases fitting TRBD2. The sample taken for sequencing was blood. This clonotype was sampled from a woman in her forties or fifties with Graves' ophthalmopathy. CDR3 in amino acids: CASSPGLAGLYEQYF. DNA for the CDR3: TGTGCCAGCAGTCCGGGACTAGCGGGACTATACGAGCAGTACTTC.